This entry lists 12 T cell receptor beta chains sequenced from one sample in a study of OX40 agonist ivuxolimab in advanced cancers. TCRdb keeps only in-frame clones here, not all; method: immunoSEQ multiplex PCR. The profile shows about 64,000 clones, about 87% of them singletons. The source was CD4+ or CD8+ T cells sorted from blood, collected in a trial of the OX40 agonist ivuxolimab. The receptors derive from an adult with an advanced solid tumor such as melanoma, head and neck, liver or kidney cancer.

The rearrangement uses TRBV11-2 and TRBJ1-2; weak D call: TRBD1 (5 bases). Germline V gives CDR1 SGHAT, CDR2 FQNNGV. V dropped 5 bases and J dropped 4 bases, with 17 bases sitting between them. The CDR3 consists of 15 residues. Here the CDR3 reads CASSGESRGSYGYTF. The CDR3 region has the DNA TGTGCCAGCAGCGGGGAGTCACGGGGGTCCTATGGCTACACCTTC. Filled out from reference TRBV11-2 and TRBJ1-2, the complete variable domain reads EAGVAQSPRYKIIEKRQSVAFWCNPISGHATLYWYQQILGQGPKLLIQFQNNGVVDDSQLPKDRFSAERLKGVDSTLKIQPAKLEDSAVYLCASSGESRGSYGYTFGSGTRLTVV.

This chain uses TRBV30 with TRBJ2-5; 8 bases line up with TRBD1. The CDR3 is made up of 14 amino acids. Germline V lookup: CDR1 GTSNPN, CDR2 SVGIG (reference sequence). J lost 6 bases, V lost 0 bases, and 6 bases had no gene match. CDR3: CAWSVQGGIKTQYF. In DNA, the CDR3 is TGTGCCTGGAGTGTACAGGGGGGTATAAAGACCCAGTACTTC. The full variable domain, rest sourced from reference TRBV30 and TRBJ2-5, is SQTIHQWPATLVQPVGSPLSLECTVEGTSNPNLYWYRQAAGRGLQLLFYSVGIGQISSEVPQNLSASRPQDRQFILSSKKLLLSDSGFYLCAWSVQGGIKTQYFGPGTRLLVL.

The rearrangement links TRBV27 to TRBJ1-5; D might be TRBD1 (5 bases). Germline lookup yields CDR1 MNHEY and CDR2 SMNVEV (reference sequence). The CDR3 has 13 residues. V was pared by 6 bases and J by 9 bases, with 15 bases between. In nucleotides, the CDR3 is TGTGCCAGCAGCCGAACAGGCCGGGGGCCCCAGCATTTT. Its protein is CASSRTGRGPQHF.

The chain links TRBV10-3 to TRBJ2-7; 8 nucleotides match TRBD2. This CDR3 has 16 amino acids. After removal of 0 bases from V and 2 bases from J, the junction contained 6 bases not matched to a gene. Germline lookup yields CDR1 ENHRY and CDR2 SYGVKD. CDR3 nucleotide sequence: TGTGCCATCAGTGAGTCCATGAGGGGACTAGCCTACGAGCAGTACTTC. This gives the protein CAISESMRGLAYEQYF.

The gene calls are TRBV11-2 and TRBJ2-2; D gene unclear. The CDR3 spans 13 residues. The V end lost 5 bases, the J end lost 5 bases, and 9 bases lay between the germline ends. CDR1 is SGHAT and CDR2 is FQNNGV in the germline V gene. CDR3 amino acids: CASSQAITGELFF. In nucleotides, the CDR3 is TGTGCCAGCAGCCAAGCCATAACCGGGGAGCTGTTTTTT. Filled out from reference TRBV11-2 and TRBJ2-2, the complete variable domain reads EAGVAQSPRYKIIEKRQSVAFWCNPISGHATLYWYQQILGQGPKLLIQFQNNGVVDDSQLPKDRFSAERLKGVDSTLKIQPAKLEDSAVYLCASSQAITGELFFGEGSRLTVL.

The V gene is TRBV6-5, the J gene TRBJ1-6; weak D call: TRBD1 (5 bases). V was clipped by 7 bases and J by 6 bases, with 13 bases between them. Germline V CDR1 and CDR2: MNHEY, SVGAGI. The CDR3 runs 14 residues. CDR3 coding DNA: TGTGCCAGCAACTCAGGGATGGGTAATTCACCCCTCCACTTT. It encodes CASNSGMGNSPLHF.

This clone was detected once. V gene TRBV30 combines with J gene TRBJ1-2; no clear D. Trimming cost V 5 bases and J 14 bases, with 15 bases left between them. Per the germline V gene, CDR1 is GTSNPN and CDR2 is SVGIG (reference sequence). There are 10 residues in the CDR3. In DNA, the CDR3 is TGTGCCTGGGGGGATGATCTGTTAACCTTC. Its protein is CAWGDDLLTF.

This sequence joins TRBV11-2 and TRBJ2-1, with 9 bases lining up with TRBD2. CDR1 is SGHAT and CDR2 is FQNNGV in the germline V gene. V dropped 6 bases and J dropped 2; count of bases not matched to a gene: 8. CDR3 length: 16 amino acids. CDR3 nucleotide sequence: TGTGCCAGCAGTGGGACTAGCTGGCGGGCCTACAATGAGCAGTTCTTC. Protein sequence: CASSGTSWRAYNEQFF.

CDR3 DNA: TGCGCCAGCAGCTTGGGCGCAAATCTGAACACTGAAGCTTTCTTT. It yields the protein CASSLGANLNTEAFF. The chain employs TRBV5-1 and TRBJ1-1; D uncertain. The CDR3 consists of 15 residues. Trimming shortened V by 0 bases and J by 0 bases, and 9 bases separated the two germline ends. Germline values: CDR1 SGHRS, CDR2 YFSETQ.

The chain joins TRBV5-8 to TRBJ2-7; 12 nucleotides match TRBD1. The CDR3 runs to 15 residues. Germline V gene sequence: CDR1 SGHTS, CDR2 YDEGEE. V was pared by 2 bases and J by 6 bases, with 6 bases of the junction left unmatched. CDR3 sequence: CASSFSGTGGSEQYF. CDR3 sequence (DNA): TGTGCCAGCAGCTTTTCCGGGACAGGGGGCAGCGAGCAGTACTTC. Supplemented by reference TRBV5-8 and TRBJ2-7, the full variable domain reads EAGVTQSPTHLIKTRGQQATLRCSPISGHTSVYWYQQALGLGLQFLLWYDEGEERNRGNFPPRFSGRQFPNYSSELNVNALELEDSALYLCASSFSGTGGSEQYFGPGTRLTVT.

This clone appeared a few times. The chain links TRBV30 to TRBJ2-5, with a tentative D call TRBD2 (5 bases). Trimming shortened V by 1 base and J by 5 bases, and 5 bases separated the two germline ends. CDR3 length equals 11 residues. Looked up from germline, CDR1 is GTSNPN and CDR2 is SVGIG (reference sequence). The CDR3 loop reads CAWSGRETQYF. In nucleotides, the CDR3 is TGTGCCTGGAGTGGGAGGGAGACCCAGTACTTC.

The V and J genes are TRBV6-1 and TRBJ2-1; TRBD2 aligns across 9 bases. Germline CDR1 MNHNS, CDR2 SASEGT. Trimming took 1 base from V and 5 from J; bases not matched to a gene: 6. The CDR3 consists of 16 residues. The CDR3 DNA follows: TGTGCCAGCAGTGAAGTAGCGGGGGTGGGAGACAATGAGCAGTTCTTC. Its translation is CASSEVAGVGDNEQFF.